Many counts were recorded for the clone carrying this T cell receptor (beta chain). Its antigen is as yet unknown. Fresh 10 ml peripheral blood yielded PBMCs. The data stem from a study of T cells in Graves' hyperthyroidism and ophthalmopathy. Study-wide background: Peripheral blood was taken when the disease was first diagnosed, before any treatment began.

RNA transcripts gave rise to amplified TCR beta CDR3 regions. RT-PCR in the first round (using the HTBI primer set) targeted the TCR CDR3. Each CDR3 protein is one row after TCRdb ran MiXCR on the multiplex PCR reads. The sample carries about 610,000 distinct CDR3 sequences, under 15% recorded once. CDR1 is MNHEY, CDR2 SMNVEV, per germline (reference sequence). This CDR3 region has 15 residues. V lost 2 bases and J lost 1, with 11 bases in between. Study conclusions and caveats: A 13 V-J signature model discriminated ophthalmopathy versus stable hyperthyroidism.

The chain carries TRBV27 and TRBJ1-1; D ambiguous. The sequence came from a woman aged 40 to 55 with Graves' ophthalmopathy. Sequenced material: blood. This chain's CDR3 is CASSLALQRNTEAFF. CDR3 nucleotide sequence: TGTGCCAGCAGTTTAGCTTTACAGCGGAACACTGAAGCTTTCTTT.